This TCR beta chain is drawn from a study of T cells in Graves' hyperthyroidism and ophthalmopathy. Regarding this clonotype: Its antigen is unidentified.

This CDR3 has 16 residues. Trimming took 5 bases from V and 3 from J, leaving 16 bases between them. The germline V gene has CDR1 SGHAT and CDR2 FQNNGV. Amplified TCR beta CDR3 regions came from RNA transcripts. Carried out on the TCR CDR3, a first-round RT-PCR used the HTBI primer set. TCRdb used MiXCR to reprocess the multiplex PCR reads, holding one entry per CDR3 protein. This sample has about 460,000 distinct CDR3 sequences, with about 22% found just once. Disease lasting under 3 months, a NOSPECS grade of at least 4, and a Clinical Activity Score of at least 3 were features of the ophthalmopathy patients. Exclusion criteria comprised uncontrolled infection, other autoimmune disease, pregnancy or lactation. The study, taken as a whole, reports: For ophthalmopathy, model prediction preceded onset by a median roughly 6.5 months.

The source is a woman between 70 and 85 years old with Graves' ophthalmopathy. Specimen: blood. The V call is TRBV11-2, the J call TRBJ1-4, with D maybe TRBD1 (5 bases). CDR3 loop: CASSLGTRVSNEKLFF. CDR3 sequence (DNA): TGTGCCAGCAGCCTAGGGACCCGGGTATCTAATGAAAAACTGTTTTTT.